These 30 T cell receptor beta chains were all obtained from the same sample, sequenced in a study of cytomegalovirus exposure and HLA in healthy donors. A multiplex PCR was run with 60 Vbeta primers and 13 Jbeta primers. This table comes from immunoSEQ multiplex PCR, and its TCRdb copy is limited to in-frame clones, with some not included. This table holds 100,000 to 150,000 clones, 70% to 90% found once. Material for sequencing was PBMCs. Receptors were obtained from a boy aged 5 to 17 in good health and CMV-seronegative.

CDR3 coding DNA: TGCAGCGTTGACGGACTAGCTTCCGATGAGCAGTTCTTC. Amino acid sequence: CSVDGLASDEQFF. The V call is TRBV29-1, the J call TRBJ2-1, with TRBD2 matching over 8 bases. V lost 3 bases, J lost 8 bases, and 6 bases stayed unmatched. The CDR3 is 13 residues long. Germline V CDR1 and CDR2: SQVTM, ANQGSEA.

This clone was seen a handful of times. This rearrangement joins TRBV6-6 to TRBJ1-2; maybe TRBD1 (6 bases). Germline CDR1 and CDR2: MNHNY and SVGAGI (reference sequence). CDR3 size: 14 residues. V dropped 6 bases and J dropped 4 bases, with 15 bases sitting between them. CDR3 protein: CASRFQGNLYGYTF. The DNA of the CDR3 is TGTGCCAGCAGATTCCAGGGGAATCTCTATGGCTACACCTTC.

The rearrangement joins TRBV4-3 to TRBJ2-5; the D gene is possibly TRBD1 (6 bases). CDR3 length equals 15 residues. CDR1 LGHNA and CDR2 YSLEER come from the germline V gene. V lost 6 bases, J lost 1 base, and 15 bases lay in between. The CDR3 is CASRQNTGSQETQYF. In nucleotides, the CDR3 is TGCGCCAGCAGGCAGAATACAGGGTCCCAAGAGACCCAGTACTTC.

The chain couples TRBV30 to TRBJ1-5; D is possibly TRBD1 (5 bases). There are 13 residues in the CDR3. In germline, CDR1 is GTSNPN, CDR2 SVGIG (reference sequence). The germline V and J ends were trimmed by 2 bases and 5 bases, with 10 bases remaining between them. The DNA of the CDR3 is TGTGCCTGGAGTAGCGGGGACCATCAGCCCCAGCATTTT. Protein: CAWSSGDHQPQHF.

The rearrangement uses TRBV25-1 and TRBJ2-3, with unresolved D. Germline loops: CDR1 MGHDK, CDR2 SYGVNS. CDR3 length: 11 amino acids. Trimming shortened V by 4 bases and J by 5 bases, and 4 bases separated the two germline ends. The CDR3 loop is CASSVRDTQYF. The DNA for the CDR3 is TGTGCCAGCAGTGTTAGAGATACGCAGTATTTT.

The chain recombines TRBV14 with TRBJ2-7; TRBD1 might be the D (8 bases). The CDR3 is made up of 16 amino acids. Germline values: CDR1 SGHDN, CDR2 FVKESK. Trimming left V 3 bases short and J 3 bases short, with 18 bases between. The DNA for the CDR3 is TGTGCCAGCAGCCAGGAAAGCGGGACAGGTTACTACGAGCAGTACTTC. Its protein is CASSQESGTGYYEQYF.

This chain joins TRBV20-1 and TRBJ2-7; D gene uncertain. Germline V lookup: CDR1 DFQATT, CDR2 SNEGSKA (reference sequence). CDR3 length equals 11 residues. The V end lost 3 bases, the J end lost 4 bases, and 7 bases lay between the germline ends. In DNA, the CDR3 is TGCAGTGCTAGGGCCGTTTACGAGCAGTACTTC. The encoded protein is CSARAVYEQYF.

In its sample, this clone was seen once. The chain recombines TRBV15 with TRBJ1-4; D gene uncertain. Trimming removed 5 bases from V and 7 bases from J, with 17 bases in between. The CDR3 totals 15 residues. Germline V lookup: CDR1 LNHNV, CDR2 YYDKDF (reference sequence). DNA for the CDR3: TGTGCCACCAGCGGTCGGCGGGCGGGGAGTGAAAAACTGTTTTTT. Residues: CATSGRRAGSEKLFF.

The chain couples TRBV4-1 to TRBJ2-7; D possibly corresponds to TRBD2 (5 bases). The germline V and J ends were trimmed by 1 base and 6 bases, with 7 bases remaining between them. The CDR3 runs to 12 residues. Germline lookup yields CDR1 MGHRA and CDR2 YSYEKL. The CDR3 DNA follows: TGCGCCAGCAGCCAAGGAGGGTGCGAGCAGTACTTC. Its translation: CASSQGGCEQYF.

CDR3 residues: CASSFNRNTEAFF. CDR3 nucleotide sequence: TGTGCCAGCAGTTTTAACAGGAACACTGAAGCTTTCTTT. The gene calls are TRBV7-3 and TRBJ1-1; D call uncertain. The CDR3 length is 13 residues. Germline V gene data show CDR1 as SGHTA and CDR2 as FQGTGA. Trimming took off 6 bases at V and 1 base at J, with 9 bases between the two ends.

This chain connects TRBV6-1 to TRBJ2-7, with TRBD1 matching 7 bases. The CDR3 spans 14 residues. Germline CDR1 MNHNS, CDR2 SASEGT. The trim removed 2 bases at V and 3 bases at J, leaving 4 bases unmatched. The CDR3 spells CASSEKNRGYEQYF. Here the CDR3 DNA reads TGTGCCAGCAGTGAAAAAAACAGGGGCTACGAGCAGTACTTC.

The chain recombines TRBV7-9 with TRBJ2-1; D possibly corresponds to TRBD1 (6 bases). Germline assignment: CDR1 SEHNR and CDR2 FQNEAQ (reference sequence). The CDR3 has 16 residues. V gave up 1 base and J gave up 7 bases, with 17 bases separating them. The DNA of the CDR3 is TGTGCCAGCAGCTTAGTATCCAGGGCCCAGGGGAATGAGCAGTTCTTC. Translated, it gives CASSLVSRAQGNEQFF.

The chain employs TRBV7-2 and TRBJ2-1; D is unclear. CDR1 SGHTA and CDR2 FQGNSA come from the germline V gene. This CDR3 contains 12 residues. The ends were cut back, 5 bases at V and 6 bases at J, with 8 bases in the middle. CDR3 loop: CASSQIGNEQFF. The DNA of the CDR3 is TGTGCCAGCAGCCAGATTGGCAATGAGCAGTTCTTC.

Here the CDR3 DNA reads TGCAGCGTTGATTTGGTACAGATTATTGGAGAGACCCAGTACTTC. It codes for CSVDLVQIIGETQYF. This chain joins TRBV29-1 and TRBJ2-5; no definite D call. This CDR3 is 15 amino acids long. Germline V gene data show CDR1 as SQVTM and CDR2 as ANQGSEA. V dropped 3 bases and J dropped 4 bases, with 18 bases sitting between them.

The V call is TRBV7-2, the J call TRBJ2-1, with unresolved D. Germline CDR1 SGHTA, CDR2 FQGNSA. The CDR3 runs 15 residues. V was shortened by 5 bases and J by 2 bases, with 13 bases between the two germline ends. The CDR3 loop reads CASSPDPGTYNEQFF. The CDR3 coding sequence is TGTGCCAGCAGCCCCGACCCAGGAACCTACAATGAGCAGTTCTTC.

The rearrangement uses TRBV27 and TRBJ1-2, with 9 bases lining up with TRBD1. CDR3 length: 15 residues. Trimming at V came to 5 bases and at J to 2 bases, leaving 6 bases not matched to a gene. Germline assignment: CDR1 MNHEY and CDR2 SMNVEV (reference sequence). The chain's CDR3 is CASSPTGTGNYGYTF. DNA of the CDR3: TGTGCCAGCAGTCCGACCGGGACAGGGAACTATGGCTACACCTTC.

This chain joins TRBV4-2 and TRBJ1-1, with a weak D call TRBD1 (6 bases). The germline gives CDR1 LGHNA, CDR2 YNFKEQ. CDR3 length: 14 amino acids. V was clipped by 3 bases and J by 3 bases, with 11 bases between them. CDR3 in amino acids: CASSQETGHTEAFF. The DNA of the CDR3 is TGTGCCAGCAGCCAGGAAACAGGGCACACTGAAGCTTTCTTT.

The chain recombines TRBV13 with TRBJ2-2; D is ambiguous. Germline-derived CDR1 and CDR2 are PRHDT and FYEKMQ (reference sequence). Deletions cut 0 bases from V and 6 bases from J, with 5 bases between. The CDR3 is 13 residues long. DNA of the CDR3: TGTGCCAGCAGCTTAGGTCTTCCCGGGGAGCTGTTTTTT. It codes for CASSLGLPGELFF.

The gene calls are TRBV27 and TRBJ1-4; 10 bases line up with TRBD1. This CDR3 comprises 17 residues. Germline V gene lookup returns CDR1 MNHEY and CDR2 SMNVEV (reference sequence). J was trimmed by 0 bases and V by 3 bases; bases with no gene match: 4. CDR3 DNA: TGTGCCAGCAGTTTCACCGGGACAGGGGCAACTAATGAAAAACTGTTTTTT. Protein product: CASSFTGTGATNEKLFF. Full variable domain (rest looked up from reference TRBV27 and TRBJ1-4): EAQVTQNPRYLITVTGKKLTVTCSQNMNHEYMSWYRQDPGLGLRQIYYSMNVEVTDKGDVPEGYKVSRKEKRNFPLILESPSPNQTSLYFCASSFTGTGATNEKLFFGSGTQLSVL.

The rearrangement joins TRBV7-9 to TRBJ2-5; the D is unclear. The CDR3 contains 15 residues. Looked up from germline, CDR1 is SEHNR and CDR2 is FQNEAQ (reference sequence). Trimming took 1 base from V and 0 from J, leaving 9 bases between them. The chain's CDR3 is CASSLVLQYQETQYF. Here the CDR3 DNA reads TGTGCCAGCAGCTTAGTTTTGCAGTACCAAGAGACCCAGTACTTC. Full variable domain (missing parts from reference TRBV7-9 and TRBJ2-5): DTGVSQNPRHKITKRGQNVTFRCDPISEHNRLYWYRQTLGQGPEFLTYFQNEAQLEKSRLLSDRFSAERPKGSFSTLEIQRTEQGDSAMYLCASSLVLQYQETQYFGPGTRLLVL.

The chain joins TRBV15 to TRBJ2-2, with TRBD1 matching over 11 bases. V shed 2 bases and J 5 bases; nucleotides not matched to a gene: 10. CDR3 size: 18 residues. Germline V gene sequence: CDR1 LNHNV, CDR2 YYDKDF (reference sequence). CDR3 sequence reads: CATSRTPGTGGVTGELFF. The CDR3 DNA reads as TGTGCCACCAGCAGAACCCCCGGGACAGGGGGAGTTACCGGGGAGCTGTTTTTT.

This sequence joins TRBV6-1 and TRBJ2-1, with 12 bases that match TRBD2. V gave up 7 bases and J gave up 10 bases; unmatched junction bases: 11. The CDR3 sequence is 15 residues long. Per the germline V gene, CDR1 is MNHNS and CDR2 is SASEGT. Here the CDR3 reads CASTKTSGSSEEQFF. In DNA form, the CDR3 reads TGTGCCAGCACTAAGACTAGCGGGAGTTCTGAGGAGCAGTTCTTC.

The genes are TRBV5-4 and TRBJ2-5; TRBD2 aligns across 8 bases. Looked up from germline, CDR1 is SGHNT and CDR2 is YYREEE (reference sequence). The V gene end was trimmed by 2 bases and the J gene end by 5 bases; junction bases not matched to a gene: 8. The CDR3 spans 15 residues. The CDR3 DNA reads TGTGCCAGCAGCTTACAGCGGGAGAAGTCGGAGACCCAGTACTTC. Its protein product is CASSLQREKSETQYF.

The rearrangement uses TRBV29-1 and TRBJ2-5; 16 nucleotides match TRBD2. This CDR3 has 15 residues. Germline V CDR1 and CDR2: SQVTM, ANQGSEA. V lost 7 bases, J lost 0 bases, and 2 bases stayed unmatched. The CDR3 DNA is TGCAGCGGGGGGACTAGCGGGAGGGACCAAGAGACCCAGTACTTC. It yields the protein CSGGTSGRDQETQYF.

V gene TRBV9 combines with J gene TRBJ1-6, with D unclear. The CDR3 consists of 14 residues. CDR1 and CDR2 from the germline V gene are SGDLS and YYNGEE. Trimming cost V 3 bases and J 8 bases, with 12 bases left between them. The CDR3 is CASSAVGSDSPLHF. The CDR3 DNA reads as TGTGCCAGCAGCGCGGTGGGGAGCGATTCACCCCTCCACTTT.

The chain combines TRBV9 with TRBJ2-5, with D possibly being TRBD2 (5 bases). CDR1 is SGDLS and CDR2 is YYNGEE in the germline V gene. The CDR3 runs 13 residues. Trimming shortened V by 7 bases and J by 5 bases, and 15 bases separated the two germline ends. CDR3 coding DNA: TGTGCCAGCGCCTACGGGAATGAGGAGACCCAGTACTTC. As protein: CASAYGNEETQYF.

This clone is a singleton in its sample. The same CDR3 arises from other DNA sequences in this sample as well. This CDR3 is CSVLTRAGVSTDTQYF. CDR3 in DNA: TGCAGCGTCCTAACCCGAGCGGGAGTGAGCACAGATACGCAGTATTTT. The chain carries TRBV29-1 and TRBJ2-3; 8 bases agree with TRBD2. Losses at the gene ends were 6 bases for V and 0 bases for J; bases not matched to a gene: 11. The CDR3 has 16 amino acids. The germline gives CDR1 SQVTM, CDR2 ANQGSEA.

This clone was seen a single time. J is TRBJ1-2 and V is TRBV29-1, with a weak D call TRBD1 (6 bases). The CDR3 totals 13 residues. Germline assignment: CDR1 SQVTM and CDR2 ANQGSEA. The ends were cut back, 2 bases at V and 4 bases at J, with 11 bases in the middle. The CDR3 DNA is TGCAGCGTTGAATCAGGGGAGGGCTATGGCTACACCTTC. Its protein is CSVESGEGYGYTF. The complete variable domain, with remaining parts taken from reference TRBV29-1 and TRBJ1-2, reads SAVISQKPSRDICQRGTSLTIQCQVDSQVTMMFWYRQQPGQSLTLIATANQGSEATYESGFVIDKFPISRPNLTFSTLTVSNMSPEDSSIYLCSVESGEGYGYTFGSGTRLTVV.

This chain joins TRBV5-6 and TRBJ2-1; possibly TRBD2 for D (6 bases). Germline assignment: CDR1 SGHDT and CDR2 YYEEEE. The CDR3 runs to 17 residues. V shed 0 bases and J shed 7 bases, with 20 bases lying between them. The CDR3 DNA sequence: TGTGCCAGCAGCTTGGAACGTCTCGCGGGAAGTTGGAATGAGCAGTTCTTC. Its translation is CASSLERLAGSWNEQFF.

The chain uses TRBV18 and TRBJ2-3; the match to TRBD2 covers 11 bases. V shed 6 bases and J 2 bases; nucleotides not matched to a gene: 4. The germline V gene has CDR1 KGHSH and CDR2 LQKENI. This CDR3 contains 15 residues. CDR3 sequence (DNA): TGTGCCAGCTCCGCGACTAGCGGGAACACAGATACGCAGTATTTT. The encoded protein is CASSATSGNTDTQYF.